The entry that follows covers one TCR beta chain sequence. The entry originates in a study of CD8 T cells in ankylosing spondylitis. Trimming shortened V by 6 bases and J by 4 bases, and 15 bases separated the two germline ends. Germline CDR1 is LGHDT and CDR2 is YNNKEL (reference sequence). This CDR3 is built from 15 residues. Using its own MiXCR run on the 5' RACE reads, TCRdb lists one record per CDR3 protein. The sample carries around 100,000 distinct CDR3 sequences, 24% recorded once. The sequence derives from a male donor with ankylosing spondylitis. Sequencing was carried out using synovial fluid, either unsorted or a sorted T cell fraction (not recorded which). V and J are TRBV3-1 and TRBJ2-2; tentative D call: TRBD1 (6 bases). CDR3 in amino acids: CASSTGKRSTGELFF. In nucleotides, the CDR3 is TGTGCCAGCAGTACAGGGAAGAGATCCACCGGGGAGCTGTTTTTT.